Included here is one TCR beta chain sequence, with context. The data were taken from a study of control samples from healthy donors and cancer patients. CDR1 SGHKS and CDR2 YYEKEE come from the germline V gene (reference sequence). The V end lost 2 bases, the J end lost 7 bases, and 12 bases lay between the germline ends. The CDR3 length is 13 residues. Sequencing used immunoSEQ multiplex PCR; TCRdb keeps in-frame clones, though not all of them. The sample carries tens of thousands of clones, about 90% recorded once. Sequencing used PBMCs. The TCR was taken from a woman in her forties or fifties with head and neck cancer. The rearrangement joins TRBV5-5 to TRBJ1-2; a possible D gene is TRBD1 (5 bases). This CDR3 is CASSFQGHSGYTF. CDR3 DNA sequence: TGTGCCAGCAGCTTCCAGGGTCATTCTGGCTACACCTTC.